This note documents a single T cell receptor (beta chain) sequence. All patients were untreated before thyroid surgery. This sample is part of a study of metastatic and nonmetastatic thyroid tumors. At the level of the study: Malignant and benign thyroid patients had repertoires compared in peripheral blood and tumor or nodule tissue.

The CDR3 is 15 residues long. V dropped 5 bases and J dropped 3; count of bases not matched to a gene: 6. The germline V gene encodes CDR1 MDHEN and CDR2 SYDVKM. TCRdb reprocessed the PCR reads via MiXCR. Of 46,000 or so clones listed, about 15% are singletons. The chain couples TRBV28 to TRBJ2-7, with 11 positions matching TRBD1. The sequence was obtained from a female donor with papillary thyroid cancer or a benign thyroid nodule (not recorded which). Some clones in this sample may be carry-over from other donors' samples. The specimen was blood. This CDR3 reads CASSPWGTGGYEQYF. CDR3 in DNA: TGTGCCAGCAGTCCCTGGGGGACAGGGGGCTACGAGCAGTACTTC. Combining the CDR3 with reference TRBV28 and TRBJ2-7 gives the whole variable domain DVKVTQSSRYLVKRTGEKVFLECVQDMDHENMFWYRQDPGLGLRLIYFSYDVKMKEKGDIPEGYSVSREKKERFSLILESASTNQTSMYLCASSPWGTGGYEQYFGPGTRLTVT.